A single sample gave rise to the 5 T cell receptor beta chains below, sequenced in a study of T cell repertoires in cytomegalovirus infection. TCRdb re-called the reads with MiXCR, one entry per CDR3 protein. In the table there are about 890,000 distinct CDR3 sequences, 30% to 40% of which are singletons. The antigens these receptors bind are not known. Material: cultured CD8+ T cells from PBMCs, obtained from culture after CMV antigen stimulation. Receptors originate from a human donor in good health (CMV status not recorded). Some clones in this sample may be carry-over from other donors' samples.

V gene TRBV24-1 combines with J gene TRBJ2-1; 8 bases align to TRBD2. The V and J ends lost 5 bases and 2 bases, in that order; junction bases with no gene match: 7. Germline V gene data show CDR1 as KGHDR and CDR2 as SFDVKD. The CDR3 is 16 residues long. The CDR3 nucleotides read TGTGCCACCAGTGCCCGGGGGGGGGGGGCCTACAATGAGCAGTTCTTC. Its translation is CATSARGGGAYNEQFF.

In this sample, this clonotype turned up once. The chain joins TRBV5-1 to TRBJ2-7; D is ambiguous. Trimming took off 0 bases at V and 2 bases at J, with 9 bases between the two ends. The CDR3 runs to 14 residues. CDR1 and CDR2 (germline): SGHRS, YFSETQ. This chain's CDR3 is CASSLDLGPYEQYV. As DNA, the CDR3 is TGCGCCAGCAGCTTGGATCTCGGGCCCTACGAGCAGTACGTC.

V and J are TRBV6-6 and TRBJ2-7; tentatively, D is TRBD1 (5 bases). Germline-derived CDR1 and CDR2 are MNHNY and SVGAGI (reference sequence). The CDR3 loop spans 14 amino acids. The CDR3 DNA sequence: TGTGCCGGCAGTAACAGGATGACGTCCTACGAGCAGTACGTC. This gives the protein CAGSNRMTSYEQYV.

A note on this clonotype: One end of the junction varies from germline; a read error may be responsible. The J gene is TRBJ1-3, the V gene TRBV7-6; no firm D call. This CDR3 contains 14 residues. From germline, CDR1 is SGHVS and CDR2 FNYEAQ. The CDR3 region has the DNA TGTACCAGCAGCTTAATGGGGTCTGGAAACACCATATATTTT. It encodes CTSSLMGSGNTIYF.

Remarks on this clonotype: A much more abundant neighbour one base away suggests this may be a read error. The chain recombines TRBV7-2 with TRBJ2-7, with D maybe TRBD1 (5 bases). Germline CDR1 SGHTA, CDR2 FQGNSA. The CDR3 runs 15 residues. CDR3 loop: CVSSLSDSRSYEQYF. For the CDR3, the DNA is TGTGTCAGCAGCTTAAGTGACAGTCGTTCCTACGAGCAGTACTTC.